In this sample, the clone carrying this T cell receptor (beta chain) turned up once. The data are from a study of control samples from healthy donors and cancer patients. Some clones are missing from TCRdb's copy, which holds only in-frame ones; the method was immunoSEQ multiplex PCR. The sample shows tens of thousands of clones, about nine tenths of them seen only once. Germline lookup yields CDR1 DFQATT and CDR2 SNEGSKA (reference sequence). With 3 bases clipped from V and 10 bases from J, the junction kept 16 bases outside the gene matches. The CDR3 consists of 16 residues. This chain connects TRBV20-1 to TRBJ2-3; 10 bases agree with TRBD2. This receptor was obtained from a woman between 65 and 79 years old in good health. Sequencing was done on a sample of blood. The chain's CDR3 is CSASPLSSGGGAAQYF. The CDR3 nucleotides are TGCAGTGCTAGTCCTCTTAGCAGCGGGGGGGGTGCGGCGCAGTATTTT.